The 20 T cell receptor beta chains given below trace back to one sample, sequenced in a study of blood T cell repertoires in COVID-19. TCRdb's copy holds only in-frame clones and misses some; the assay was immunoSEQ multiplex PCR. The sample yields 200,000 to 300,000 clones, 88% seen once. Material: PBMCs or T cells enriched from blood (not recorded which). The source is a woman aged 40 to 50 with acute COVID-19.

This clone was seen a single time. The chain employs TRBV7-8 and TRBJ2-7, with D perhaps matching TRBD2 (6 bases). Germline CDR1 is SGHVS and CDR2 is FQNEAQ. There are 14 residues in the CDR3. Between the trimmed V and J ends, which lost 5 bases and 7 bases, there was a span of 18 bases. In nucleotides, the CDR3 is TGTGCCAGCAGCCGCCGGGTGGGACTGGGGGAGCAGTACGTC. Its translation: CASSRRVGLGEQYV.

This chain uses TRBV24-1 with TRBJ2-5; D possibly corresponds to TRBD2 (6 bases). The CDR3 is made up of 15 amino acids. Germline assignment: CDR1 KGHDR and CDR2 SFDVKD. V was pared by 5 bases and J by 4 bases, with 16 bases between. CDR3 amino acids: CATSGPSGGGETQYF. In DNA form, the CDR3 reads TGTGCCACCAGTGGCCCCTCCGGGGGAGGAGAGACCCAGTACTTC.

This chain connects TRBV7-2 to TRBJ1-2, with D tentatively TRBD1 (6 bases). This CDR3 is built from 15 residues. The germline V and J ends were trimmed by 5 bases and 0 bases, with 13 bases remaining between them. Looked up from germline, CDR1 is SGHTA and CDR2 is FQGNSA. CDR3 amino acids: CASSQGAGANYGYTF. The CDR3 region has the DNA TGTGCCAGCAGCCAGGGCGCAGGGGCTAACTATGGCTACACCTTC.

The rearrangement links TRBV11-2 to TRBJ1-1, with TRBD1 as a possible D gene (6 bases). This CDR3 contains 15 residues. Trimming pared 3 bases from V and 5 bases from J, leaving 16 bases between. Germline CDR1 and CDR2: SGHAT and FQNNGV. In nucleotides, the CDR3 is TGTGCCAGCAGCTTGGGTCGCAACAGGGTTACTGAAGCTTTCTTT. This sequence encodes CASSLGRNRVTEAFF.

This chain connects TRBV30 to TRBJ1-6, with a weak D call TRBD1 (5 bases). This CDR3 has 12 residues. The V end lost 5 bases, the J end lost 7 bases, and 9 bases lay between the germline ends. The V gene's germline CDR1 is GTSNPN and CDR2 SVGIG (reference sequence). This CDR3 reads CAWDSDNSPLHF. For the CDR3, the DNA is TGTGCCTGGGACAGCGACAATTCACCCCTCCACTTT.

This chain connects TRBV7-2 to TRBJ1-6; D is unclear. There are 15 residues in the CDR3. The ends were cut back, 1 base at V and 0 bases at J, with 4 bases in the middle. CDR1 SGHTA and CDR2 FQGNSA come from the germline V gene. The CDR3 DNA reads as TGTGCCAGCAGCTTAGGTAGCTCCTATAATTCACCCCTCCACTTT. Its protein product is CASSLGSSYNSPLHF.

The chain carries TRBV24-1 and TRBJ1-5; D not certain. CDR1 KGHDR and CDR2 SFDVKD come from the germline V gene. Trimming stripped 5 bases from V and 8 bases from J, with 12 bases between. This CDR3 contains 13 residues. The CDR3 DNA follows: TGTGCCACCAGTGGAGGGTGGTTGGAGCCCCAGCATTTT. This gives the protein CATSGGWLEPQHF.

V gene TRBV19 combines with J gene TRBJ2-5; the D gene is possibly TRBD1 (5 bases). Germline assignment: CDR1 LNHDA and CDR2 SQIVND (reference sequence). V gave up 5 bases and J gave up 4 bases, with 14 bases separating them. The CDR3 spans 14 residues. The CDR3 loop is CASSAQGGIETQYF. CDR3 in DNA: TGTGCCAGTAGTGCTCAGGGTGGAATAGAGACCCAGTACTTC.

The chain is built from TRBV10-3 and TRBJ1-1, with D maybe TRBD1 (6 bases). The CDR3 totals 16 residues. V was clipped by 0 bases and J by 5 bases, with 16 bases between them. CDR1 and CDR2 from the germline V gene are ENHRY and SYGVKD. CDR3 bases: TGTGCCATCAGTGAGTCTGGCGGCAGGGGCGGAACTGAAGCTTTCTTT. This sequence encodes CAISESGGRGGTEAFF.

The rearrangement joins TRBV7-8 to TRBJ1-4, with 12 bases aligning to TRBD1. The length of the CDR3 is 16 residues. Germline V CDR1 and CDR2: SGHVS, FQNEAQ. V lost 6 bases, J lost 8 bases, and 10 bases stayed unmatched. The CDR3 spells CASRVGQGARGEKLFF. The CDR3 coding sequence is TGTGCCAGCAGAGTGGGACAGGGGGCCCGAGGGGAAAAACTGTTTTTT.

This rearrangement joins TRBV10-3 to TRBJ2-2; the match to TRBD1 covers 8 bases. CDR3 length: 13 amino acids. Germline assignment: CDR1 ENHRY and CDR2 SYGVKD. The V gene end was trimmed by 6 bases and the J gene end by 5 bases; junction bases not matched to a gene: 2. The CDR3 protein is CAIRRQGTGELFF. The DNA for the CDR3 is TGTGCCATCAGAAGACAGGGGACCGGGGAGCTGTTTTTT.

Remarks on this clone: Within the sample, other DNA sequences also encode this same CDR3. The rearrangement uses TRBV30 and TRBJ1-5; D may be TRBD1 (6 bases). There are 13 residues in the CDR3. V dropped 1 base and J dropped 4 bases, with 8 bases sitting between them. The germline V gene has CDR1 GTSNPN and CDR2 SVGIG (reference sequence). CDR3 region: CAWSEQGNQPQHF. The CDR3 nucleotides read TGTGCCTGGAGTGAACAGGGTAATCAGCCCCAGCATTTT.

V usage is TRBV13 and J usage is TRBJ2-3, with 9 nucleotides matching TRBD2. Unmatched junction bases numbered 8, after V lost 5 bases and J lost 2 bases. The CDR3 runs 16 residues. Germline values: CDR1 PRHDT, CDR2 FYEKMQ (reference sequence). This CDR3 reads CASSPRGTSITDTQYF. CDR3 coding DNA: TGTGCCAGCAGCCCAAGAGGGACTAGCATCACAGATACGCAGTATTTT.

The CDR3 nucleotides are TGTGCCAGCAGCTTGAAAACAGGGGGAGACATGAACACTGAAGCTTTCTTT. The encoded protein is CASSLKTGGDMNTEAFF. The chain is built from TRBV7-9 and TRBJ1-1; 8 positions match TRBD1. This CDR3 comprises 17 residues. The J segment lost 0 bases and the V segment lost 3 bases, leaving 9 bases of the junction unmatched. Germline assignment: CDR1 SEHNR and CDR2 FQNEAQ (reference sequence).

This clone was counted once. The chain carries TRBV19 and TRBJ1-5, with 8 bases aligning to TRBD1. Germline V CDR1 and CDR2: LNHDA, SQIVND (reference sequence). The trim removed 10 bases at V and 3 bases at J, leaving 5 bases unmatched. The CDR3 is 13 amino acids. The CDR3: CATTDRDNQPQHF. The CDR3 DNA follows: TGTGCCACAACGGACAGGGACAATCAGCCCCAGCATTTT.

This clone was recorded once. The chain has TRBV21-1 and TRBJ1-5. TRBV21-1 is a documented pseudogene. The CDR3 sequence is 15 residues long. Here the CDR3 DNA reads TGTGCCAGCAGCAAAAACTTATATAGCAATCAGCCCCAGCATTTT. Its translation is CASSKNLYSNQPQHF.

The V call is TRBV7-2, the J call TRBJ2-2; 8 positions agree with TRBD1. Germline V lookup: CDR1 SGHTA, CDR2 FQGNSA. The length of the CDR3 is 16 residues. Trimming cost V 5 bases and J 3 bases; bases outside gene matches: 8. The CDR3 coding sequence is TGTGCCAGCAGCCCTCAGGGGGCGCGGGACACCGGGGAGCTGTTTTTT. It yields the protein CASSPQGARDTGELFF.

CDR3: CASISGLAGTGELFF. The CDR3 bases are TGTGCCAGTATATCGGGACTAGCGGGAACCGGGGAGCTGTTTTTT. The V gene is TRBV19, the J gene TRBJ2-2, with 13 nucleotides matching TRBD2. With 7 bases clipped from V and 5 bases from J, the junction kept 4 bases outside the gene matches. This CDR3 has 15 amino acids. The germline V gene encodes CDR1 LNHDA and CDR2 SQIVND (reference sequence).

The chain combines TRBV6-5 with TRBJ2-7, with D uncertain. Trimming removed 5 bases from V and 8 bases from J, with 10 bases in between. CDR1 and CDR2 (germline): MNHEY, SVGAGI. The length of the CDR3 is 11 residues. The DNA for the CDR3 is TGTGCCAGCAGTCAAAAGACAAAGCAGTACTTC. The encoded protein is CASSQKTKQYF.

This rearrangement joins TRBV18 to TRBJ2-2, with D possibly matching TRBD2 (6 bases). The V end was cut by 2 bases, the J end by 6 bases, with 10 bases between. From germline, CDR1 is KGHSH and CDR2 LQKENI. The CDR3 spans 14 residues. CDR3 sequence: CASSPATGAGELFF. The CDR3 nucleotides are TGTGCCAGCTCACCAGCTACGGGGGCCGGGGAGCTGTTTTTT.